This is a list of T cell receptor beta chains from one sample in a study of PD-1 blockade in classical Hodgkin lymphoma. TCRdb's copy holds only in-frame clones and misses some; the assay was immunoSEQ multiplex PCR. The data show about 90,000 clones, with roughly 91% seen just once and under 3% held by the top ten. Sequenced here: peripheral blood mononuclear cells (PBMCs), sampled before the second cycle of nivolumab. Receptor source: a human donor with classical Hodgkin lymphoma. Each CDR3 is given with its conserved first and last residue. Each record gives: V gene, J gene, CDR3 length, D gene, CDR3 DNA, CDR3 protein. D genes are given only for firm matches.

v_call: TRBV5-1
j_call: TRBJ1-5
cdr3_length: 15
d_call: TRBD1
cdr3_nt: TGCGCCAGCAGCCCTCATGACAGGGGCACTCAGCCCCAGCATTTT
cdr3_aa: CASSPHDRGTQPQHF

v_call: TRBV5-1
j_call: TRBJ2-7
cdr3_length: 14
d_call: .
cdr3_nt: TGCGCCAGCAGACCCCACAGGATCCCGGACGAGCAGTACTTC
cdr3_aa: CASRPHRIPDEQYF

v_call: TRBV14
j_call: TRBJ1-1
cdr3_length: 13
d_call: .
cdr3_nt: TGTGCCAGCAGGGCGATGGGGATCACTGAAGCTTTCTTT
cdr3_aa: CASRAMGITEAFF

v_call: TRBV5-4
j_call: TRBJ2-5
cdr3_length: 14
d_call: .
cdr3_nt: TGTGCCAGCAGCCCCCGGGGGATACAAGAGACCCAGTACTTC
cdr3_aa: CASSPRGIQETQYF

v_call: TRBV7-2
j_call: TRBJ2-7
cdr3_length: 16
d_call: TRBD2
cdr3_nt: TGTGCCAGCAGCTCTATGGGACTAGCGGGAGGGCGAGAGCAGTACTTC
cdr3_aa: CASSSMGLAGGREQYF

v_call: TRBV6-9
j_call: TRBJ1-2
cdr3_length: 12
d_call: .
cdr3_nt: TGTGCCAGCAGTTACAAATTAGGCGGCTACACCTTC
cdr3_aa: CASSYKLGGYTF

v_call: TRBV9
j_call: TRBJ2-1
cdr3_length: 13
d_call: .
cdr3_nt: TGTGCCAGCAGCGTAGATCAGGGGAGTGAGCAGTTCTTC
cdr3_aa: CASSVDQGSEQFF

v_call: TRBV11-2
j_call: TRBJ2-3
cdr3_length: 16
d_call: TRBD2
cdr3_nt: TGTGCCAGCAGCCCGCAACTAGCGGGAGGTGCAGATACGCAGTATTTT
cdr3_aa: CASSPQLAGGADTQYF

v_call: TRBV18
j_call: TRBJ1-4
cdr3_length: 15
d_call: TRBD1
cdr3_nt: TGTGCCAGCTCACCACCGTGGACAGGGTATGAAAAACTGTTTTTT
cdr3_aa: CASSPPWTGYEKLFF

v_call: TRBV9
j_call: TRBJ2-7
cdr3_length: 16
d_call: .
cdr3_nt: TGTGCCAGCAGCGAAGGGGTCCGGGGGCCGGTGGGCGAGCAGTACTTC
cdr3_aa: CASSEGVRGPVGEQYF

v_call: TRBV12-5
j_call: TRBJ1-2
cdr3_length: 17
d_call: .
cdr3_nt: TGTGCTAGTGGTTTGGTAAGTCAGTCACTACCAAACTATGGCTACACCTTC
cdr3_aa: CASGLVSQSLPNYGYTF

v_call: TRBV28
j_call: TRBJ1-4
cdr3_length: 15
d_call: .
cdr3_nt: TGTGCCAGCAGTTCCCACGGGGGGATTAAAGAAAAACTGTTTTTT
cdr3_aa: CASSSHGGIKEKLFF

v_call: TRBV5-1
j_call: TRBJ2-7
cdr3_length: 15
d_call: TRBD1
cdr3_nt: TGCGCCAGCAGCTTGGACAGGGGGTGGTCGAACGAGCAGTACTTC
cdr3_aa: CASSLDRGWSNEQYF

v_call: TRBV6-5
j_call: TRBJ1-2
cdr3_length: 11
d_call: .
cdr3_nt: TGTGCCAGCAGCCTTCACTATGGCTACACCTTC
cdr3_aa: CASSLHYGYTF